Below are 31 T cell receptor beta chains sequenced from a single sample in a study of glioma-infiltrating T cells. The iRepertoire nested amplicon-rescue multiplex PCR amplified TCR alpha and beta CDR3s from RNA. TCRdb re-analysed the multiplex PCR reads in MiXCR, keeping a single row per CDR3 protein. The data contain roughly 100,000 distinct CDR3 sequences, less than 30% of them singletons. Sample: glioma tissue, nonneoplastic brain tissue, or PBMCs (not recorded which). These receptors all stem from a human donor with low-grade glioma or glioblastoma, undergoing nonglioma brain surgery, or in good health (not recorded which).

This clonotype was observed a few times. The genes are TRBV24-1 and TRBJ2-1; D gene uncertain. The CDR3 length is 14 residues. CDR1 KGHDR and CDR2 SFDVKD come from the germline V gene. Trimming cost V 0 bases and J 4 bases, with 6 bases left between them. This CDR3 is CATSDLRTYNEQFF. In DNA, the CDR3 is TGTGCCACCAGTGATTTGCGAACGTACAATGAGCAGTTCTTC.

This clonotype was counted ten times or more. This rearrangement joins TRBV20-1 to TRBJ1-1; D is perhaps TRBD1 (6 bases). Trimming removed 0 bases from V and 4 bases from J, with 12 bases in between. Germline V gene sequence: CDR1 DFQATT, CDR2 SNEGSKA (reference sequence). The CDR3 runs 14 residues. The DNA for the CDR3 is TGCAGTGCTAGAGAGGGGGCTGGAGGCACTGAAGCTTTCTTT. Its translation is CSAREGAGGTEAFF.

The chain combines TRBV7-2 with TRBJ1-6; D may be TRBD1 (5 bases). V shed 3 bases and J shed 13 bases, with 22 bases lying between them. Germline V lookup: CDR1 SGHTA, CDR2 FQGNSA. CDR3 length: 16 residues. The CDR3 here is CASSLLRGASQFPLHF. The CDR3 DNA reads as TGTGCCAGCAGCTTGTTGAGAGGGGCCTCACAATTCCCCCTCCACTTT.

In its sample, this clonotype was seen many times. The rearrangement links TRBV12-3 or TRBV12-4 to TRBJ1-1; 7 bases map to TRBD1. V dropped 3 bases and J dropped 5; count of bases not matched to a gene: 6. The CDR3 consists of 14 residues. As DNA, the CDR3 is TGTGCCAGCAGTTTTACCAGGGGGGAAACTGAAGCTTTCTTT. Amino acid sequence: CASSFTRGETEAFF.

On this clonotype itself: This may be a read error, as it is one base from a much larger clone. In nucleotides, the CDR3 is TGTGCCAGCAGCGCTTCGACAGGGGAGTACGAAAAACTGTTTTTT. Translating it yields CASSASTGEYEKLFF. The chain links TRBV7-8 to TRBJ1-4, with TRBD1 identical over 8 bases. Germline-derived CDR1 and CDR2 are SGHVS and FQNEAQ. CDR3 length: 15 residues. V gave up 5 bases and J gave up 8 bases; unmatched junction bases: 10.

On this clonotype itself: Just one base apart from a much larger clone, this may be a read error. CDR3 bases: TGTGCCAGCAGTTCCCGGGACCTCCCTTACACTGAAGCTCTCTTT. This translates into CASSSRDLPYTEALF. The chain uses TRBV12-3 or TRBV12-4 and TRBJ1-1, with D possibly TRBD1 on 5 matching bases. The CDR3 spans 15 residues.

Concerning this clonotype: Possible read error: a much larger clone is one base away. The gene calls are TRBV7-9 and TRBJ2-7, with TRBD1 matching over 10 bases. The CDR3 length is 15 residues. Germline-derived CDR1 and CDR2 are SEHNR and FQNEAQ (reference sequence). The CDR3 DNA reads TGTGCCCGCAGCCACCGGGACAGGGGAATCCACGAGCAGTACTTC. It codes for CARSHRDRGIHEQYF.

This clonotype was counted ten times or more. This chain joins TRBV15 and TRBJ1-1; D is unclear. Germline V lookup: CDR1 LNHNV, CDR2 YYDKDF (reference sequence). The CDR3 is made up of 14 amino acids. V was cut by 0 bases and J by 0 bases, with 5 bases left in between. The CDR3 protein is CATSRDTMNTEAFF. The CDR3 DNA sequence: TGTGCCACCAGCAGAGACACCATGAACACTGAAGCTTTCTTT.

This clonotype was observed many times. V and J are TRBV20-1 and TRBJ2-3; perhaps TRBD1 as D (5 bases). V lost 8 bases and J 0 bases, leaving 12 bases between the germline ends. The CDR3 loop spans 13 amino acids. Germline V gene sequence: CDR1 DFQATT, CDR2 SNEGSKA (reference sequence). As DNA, the CDR3 is TGCAGTCCGCTCGACAGCAGCACAGATACGCAGTATTTT. Translating gives CSPLDSSTDTQYF.

As to this clonotype: This clone may be a read error of a much larger clone one base away. The rearrangement joins TRBV29-1 to TRBJ2-5, with 8 bases identical to TRBD1. The CDR3 totals 12 residues. Germline CDR1 SQVTM, CDR2 ANQGSEA. In nucleotides, the CDR3 is TGCAGCGTCCCAGGGGGCGAAGAGACCCGGTACTTC. Translation gives CSVPGGEETRYF. Combining the CDR3 with reference TRBV29-1 and TRBJ2-5 gives the whole variable domain SAVISQKPSRDICQRGTSLTIQCQVDSQVTMMFWYRQQPGQSLTLIATANQGSEATYESGFVIDKFPISRPNLTFSTLTVSNMSPEDSSIYLCSVPGGEETRYFGPGTRLLVL.

As concerns this clonotype: A much larger clone lies one base from this, so it may be a read error. The rearrangement joins TRBV5-4 to TRBJ1-2; 9 nucleotides line up with TRBD1. Germline CDR1 SGHNT, CDR2 YYREEE (reference sequence). The CDR3 has 13 amino acids. Trimming at V came to 5 bases and at J to 6 bases, leaving 5 bases not matched to a gene. The CDR3 loop is CASRRDRAHGYTF. The CDR3 DNA sequence: TGTGCCAGCAGACGGGACAGGGCCCATGGCTACACCTTC.

Regarding this clonotype: A much bigger clone sits one base away, suggesting this may be a read error. This chain links TRBV4-1 with TRBJ2-5, with D possibly being TRBD1 (6 bases). The germline V gene has CDR1 MGHRA and CDR2 YSYEKL. The CDR3 totals 14 residues. DNA of the CDR3: TGCTCCAGCAGCCTAAGGACAGTACAAGAGACCCAGTACTTC. Translating gives CSSSLRTVQETQYF.

As for this clonotype: An end of the junction differs from the germline gene, which may be a read error. The V gene is TRBV4-3, the J gene TRBJ1-4; the D gene is possibly TRBD1 (5 bases). Germline values: CDR1 LGHNA, CDR2 YSLEER. The CDR3 totals 17 residues. The CDR3 is CDSSQNRLGATNENLFF. CDR3 DNA: TGCGACAGCAGCCAAAACAGGCTTGGTGCAACTAATGAAAACCTGTTTTTT.

This clonotype was counted only a few times. A junction boundary mismatches the germline segment, possibly from a read error. CDR3 in amino acids: CASSKTPSSYNEQFF. Written as DNA, the CDR3 is TGTGCTAGCAGCAAGACCCCGAGCTCCTACAATGAGCAGTTCTTC. The chain has TRBV7-7 and TRBJ2-1; no reliable D call. Looked up from germline, CDR1 is SSHAT and CDR2 is FNYEAQ (reference sequence). CDR3 length: 15 amino acids.

This chain connects TRBV6-2 or TRBV6-3 to TRBJ2-5, with no clear D. V was clipped by 4 bases and J by 5 bases, with 11 bases between them. From germline, CDR1 is MNHEY and CDR2 SVGEGT. This CDR3 contains 13 residues. The CDR3 nucleotides read TGTGCCAGCAGTTTATCCCCCGGCGAGACCCAGTACTTC. Amino acid sequence: CASSLSPGETQYF.

CDR3 nucleotides: TGTGCCAGTAGTATAGGTCTGGTGCGGGAAGGCTACACCTTC. It encodes CASSIGLVREGYTF. The chain recombines TRBV19 with TRBJ1-2; D remains ambiguous. The germline V gene has CDR1 LNHDA and CDR2 SQIVND (reference sequence). The CDR3 runs 14 residues. Trimming removed 1 base at V and 8 bases at J, with 14 bases between.

This clonotype was observed many times. This chain joins TRBV7-2 and TRBJ2-1; D perhaps matches TRBD1 (6 bases). The germline V gene encodes CDR1 SGHTA and CDR2 FQGNSA. The V end lost 4 bases, the J end lost 7 bases, and 14 bases lay between the germline ends. This CDR3 spans 14 amino acids. CDR3 nucleotide sequence: TGTGCCAGCAGCTCCCGGGTCCAGGGGAATGAGCAGTTCTTC. Its protein product is CASSSRVQGNEQFF.

In regard to this clonotype: A much larger clonotype is one base distant, so this may be a read error. The chain employs TRBV6-2 or TRBV6-3 and TRBJ2-3; D remains ambiguous. V lost 7 bases and J lost 5, with 19 bases in between. CDR1 and CDR2 (germline): MNHEY, SVGEGT. The CDR3 covers 15 residues. CDR3 DNA sequence: TGTGCCAGCACCAACGGGCCCCAGGTGGTAGATACGCAGTATTTT. Amino acids: CASTNGPQVVDTQYF.

This clonotype was detected ten times or more. The rearrangement links TRBV6-1 to TRBJ1-2; 7 nucleotides agree with TRBD1. The CDR3 totals 13 residues. The V gene end was trimmed by 1 base and the J gene end by 6 bases; junction bases not matched to a gene: 2. Germline assignment: CDR1 MNHNS and CDR2 SASEGT. CDR3 amino acids: CASSEEQGDGYTF. In nucleotides, the CDR3 is TGTGCCAGCAGTGAAGAGCAGGGGGATGGCTACACCTTC.

The genes are TRBV11-1 and TRBJ1-6, with D unresolved. CDR1 and CDR2 (germline): SGHAT, FQDESV (reference sequence). The CDR3 extends over 15 amino acids. V lost 2 bases to trimming and J lost 8 bases, with 13 bases between them. CDR3 bases: TGTGCCAGCAGCTTATTGGCGAGACCATATTCACCCCTCCACTTT. Protein sequence: CASSLLARPYSPLHF.

Comment on this clonotype: A much larger clone lies one base from this, so it may be a read error. The chain is built from TRBV7-2 and TRBJ2-3; 9 bases are shared with TRBD1. This CDR3 is 18 amino acids long. Looked up from germline, CDR1 is SGHTA and CDR2 is FQGNSA. Trimming cost V 5 bases and J 3 bases; bases outside gene matches: 15. CDR3 amino acids: CASSRDRVGWSQTDTQYF. In DNA form, the CDR3 reads TGTGCCAGCAGCCGGGACAGGGTGGGGTGGTCACAGACAGATACGCAGTATTTT.

This clonotype was recorded at least ten times. V and J are TRBV28 and TRBJ1-1, with unresolved D. Deletions cut 2 bases from V and 4 bases from J, with 5 bases between. This CDR3 is built from 12 residues. Germline-derived CDR1 and CDR2 are MDHEN and SYDVKM. Written as DNA, the CDR3 is TGTGCCAGCAGTTTAGAGTTCACTGAAGCTTTCTTT. It specifies CASSLEFTEAFF.

A word on this clonotype: Just one base apart from a much larger clone, this may be a read error. The chain uses TRBV18 and TRBJ1-1, with D maybe TRBD1 (6 bases). CDR3 length equals 16 residues. Germline V gene data show CDR1 as KGHSH and CDR2 as LQKENI. V dropped 2 bases and J dropped 1 base, with 14 bases sitting between them. CDR3 DNA sequence: TGTGCCAGCTCACCAATTGCCGGGACACCGAACACTGAAGCTTTCTTT. As protein: CASSPIAGTPNTEAFF.

This clonotype was seen more than once but under ten times. This chain joins TRBV2 and TRBJ1-5; D call uncertain. The V gene lost 3 bases and the J gene lost 4 bases, with 13 bases spanning the gap. CDR1 SNHLY and CDR2 FYNNEI come from the germline V gene. The CDR3 length is 15 residues. The CDR3 DNA reads as TGTGCCAGCAGTGAGTCGACGGAGAATAATCAGCCCCAGCATTTT. This encodes CASSESTENNQPQHF.

For this clonotype: A read error may be the cause here, since a much bigger clone is one base away. The gene calls are TRBV28 and TRBJ1-2, with a tentative D call TRBD1 (5 bases). Germline V gives CDR1 MDHEN, CDR2 SYDVKM. V was cut by 4 bases and J by 4 bases, with 16 bases left in between. The CDR3 covers 15 residues. The CDR3: CASSSRGTSGYGYTF. The CDR3 DNA follows: TGTGCCAGCAGTTCACGAGGGACCAGCGGCTATGGCTACACCTTC.

This clonotype was observed many times. The CDR3 reads CSATRTSGGETQYF. The CDR3 nucleotides are TGCAGTGCTACTCGGACTAGCGGAGGAGAGACCCAGTACTTC. The chain has TRBV20-1 and TRBJ2-5; 10 nucleotides match TRBD2. The junction had 6 bases not matched to a gene; V was cut back by 4 bases and J by 4 bases. The CDR3 extends over 14 amino acids. The germline CDR1 and CDR2 sequences are DFQATT and SNEGSKA (reference sequence).

At least ten counts were recorded for this clonotype. The chain employs TRBV20-1 and TRBJ2-5; TRBD2 matches 9 bases. Germline V gives CDR1 DFQATT, CDR2 SNEGSKA (reference sequence). CDR3 length: 15 amino acids. V shed 3 bases, J shed 7 bases, and the junction held 12 bases outside the gene matches. The CDR3 DNA sequence: TGCAGTGCTAGCGTCGGCGGGGGGGCTCTAGGGACCCAGTACTTC. Its protein is CSASVGGGALGTQYF.

This clonotype was observed at least ten times. The chain has TRBV20-1 and TRBJ2-5, with 12 nucleotides matching TRBD2. V shed 6 bases and J 2 bases; nucleotides not matched to a gene: 7. There are 15 residues in the CDR3. The germline CDR1 and CDR2 sequences are DFQATT and SNEGSKA (reference sequence). The CDR3 loop is CSAKRLAGVQETQYF. Here the CDR3 DNA reads TGCAGTGCCAAACGACTAGCGGGGGTTCAAGAGACCCAGTACTTC.

This clonotype was seen only a few times. A single base separates this from a much larger clone, so it may be a read error. CDR3: CASSYGLNGYAF. DNA of the CDR3: TGTGCCAGCAGTTACGGGTTGAATGGCTACGCCTTC. This chain links TRBV6-6 with TRBJ1-2; D ambiguous. Germline CDR1 and CDR2: MNHNY and SVGAGI (reference sequence). The CDR3 totals 12 residues.

The chain employs TRBV7-2 and TRBJ2-7; D is uncertain. The germline gives CDR1 SGHTA, CDR2 FQGNSA. This CDR3 has 13 amino acids. The V and J ends lost 5 bases and 2 bases respectively, with 10 bases between them. CDR3 loop: CASSRDSAYEQYF. The CDR3 DNA reads as TGTGCCAGCAGCAGAGACTCTGCCTACGAGCAGTACTTC.

In its sample, this clonotype was seen a few times. This chain uses TRBV19 with TRBJ2-5; D is possibly TRBD1 (6 bases). In germline, CDR1 is LNHDA, CDR2 SQIVND (reference sequence). The CDR3 has 13 residues. V was pared by 5 bases and J by 4 bases, with 11 bases between. The CDR3 loop is CASSYAGAETQYF. Here the CDR3 DNA reads TGTGCCAGTAGTTATGCAGGGGCAGAGACCCAGTACTTC.